The clone carrying this T cell receptor beta chain came up once. Its antigen remains unidentified. Mismatch repair deficiency was confirmed in all patients, by PCR or immunohistochemistry. Sequencing was performed with immunoSEQ multiplex PCR; in TCRdb, only in-frame clones are kept and a portion is missing. The sample has roughly 25,000 clones; 83% are singletons. This specimen comes from a study of PD-1 blockade in mismatch repair-deficient tumors. Study-wide background: Patients had approximately 11 mismatch repair-deficient cancer types, all previously treated and progressing.

V was clipped by 5 bases and J by 4 bases, with 15 bases between them. The CDR3 contains 15 residues. Germline assignment: CDR1 SGHDT and CDR2 YYEEEE. Findings and limits, study-wide: Tumor-resident clones, often undetectable pretreatment in blood, expanded then contracted after pembrolizumab.

The specimen comprised peripheral blood, sampled 12 weeks after starting pembrolizumab. The receptor was isolated from an adult with mismatch repair-deficient cancer. The genes are TRBV5-6 and TRBJ2-2; either TRBD1 or TRBD2 may fit D (5 bases each). The CDR3 sequence is CASRRVEGPTGELFF. CDR3 in DNA: TGTGCCAGCAGACGGGTAGAGGGACCCACCGGGGAGCTGTTTTTT.